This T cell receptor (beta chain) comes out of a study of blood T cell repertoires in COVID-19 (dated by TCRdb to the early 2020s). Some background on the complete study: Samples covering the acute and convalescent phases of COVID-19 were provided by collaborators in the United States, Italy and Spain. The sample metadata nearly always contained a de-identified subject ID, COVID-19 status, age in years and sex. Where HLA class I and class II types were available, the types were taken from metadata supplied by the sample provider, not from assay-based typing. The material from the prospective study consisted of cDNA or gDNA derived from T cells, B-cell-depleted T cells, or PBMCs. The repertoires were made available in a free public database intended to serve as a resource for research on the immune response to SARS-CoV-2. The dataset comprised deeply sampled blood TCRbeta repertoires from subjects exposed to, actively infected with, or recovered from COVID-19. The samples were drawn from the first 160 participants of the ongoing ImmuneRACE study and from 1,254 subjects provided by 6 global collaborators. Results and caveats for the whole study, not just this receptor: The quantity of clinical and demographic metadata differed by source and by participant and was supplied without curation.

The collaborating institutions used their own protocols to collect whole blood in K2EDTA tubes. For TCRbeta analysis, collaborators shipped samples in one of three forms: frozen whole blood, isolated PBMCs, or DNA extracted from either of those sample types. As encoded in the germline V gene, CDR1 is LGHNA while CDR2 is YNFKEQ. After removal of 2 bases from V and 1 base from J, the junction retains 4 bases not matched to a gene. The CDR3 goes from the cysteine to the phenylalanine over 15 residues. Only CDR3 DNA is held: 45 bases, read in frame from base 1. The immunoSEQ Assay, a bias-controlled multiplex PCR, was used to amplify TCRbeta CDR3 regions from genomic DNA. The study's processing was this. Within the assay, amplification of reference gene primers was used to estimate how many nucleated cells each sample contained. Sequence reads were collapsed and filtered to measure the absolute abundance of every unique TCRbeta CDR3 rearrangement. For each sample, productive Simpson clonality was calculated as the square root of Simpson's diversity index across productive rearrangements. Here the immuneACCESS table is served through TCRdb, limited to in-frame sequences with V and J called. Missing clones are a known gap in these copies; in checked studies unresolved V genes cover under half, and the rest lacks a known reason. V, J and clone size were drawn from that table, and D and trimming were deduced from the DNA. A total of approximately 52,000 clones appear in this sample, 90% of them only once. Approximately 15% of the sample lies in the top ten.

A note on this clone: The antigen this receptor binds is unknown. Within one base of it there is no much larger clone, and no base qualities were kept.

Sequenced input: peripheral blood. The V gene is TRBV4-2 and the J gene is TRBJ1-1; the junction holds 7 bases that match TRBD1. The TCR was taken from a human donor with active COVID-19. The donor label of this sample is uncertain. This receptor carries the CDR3 CASSQSTGSNTEAFF. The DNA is TGTGCCAGCAGCCAATCGACAGGGTCGAACACTGAAGCTTTCTTT.